Reported below is one TCR beta chain. Only in-frame clones appear in the TCRdb table, and some are missing; sequencing was by immunoSEQ multiplex PCR. The sample carries a few hundred thousand clones, roughly 90% recorded once. This sample is part of a study of blood T cell repertoires in COVID-19. About the study: The study drew acute and convalescent COVID-19 samples from the United States, Italy and Spain.

The V end lost 3 bases, the J end lost 5 bases, and 12 bases lay between the germline ends. This CDR3 region has 14 residues. Germline V gives CDR1 KGHSH, CDR2 LQKENI. The receptor comes from a man aged 18 to 30 who had recovered from COVID-19. What was sequenced was peripheral blood. The gene calls are TRBV18 and TRBJ2-3, with D hard to call. CDR3 in DNA: TGTGCCAGCTCACCGGAGAGTGGCGTAGATACGCAGTATTTT. As protein: CASSPESGVDTQYF.